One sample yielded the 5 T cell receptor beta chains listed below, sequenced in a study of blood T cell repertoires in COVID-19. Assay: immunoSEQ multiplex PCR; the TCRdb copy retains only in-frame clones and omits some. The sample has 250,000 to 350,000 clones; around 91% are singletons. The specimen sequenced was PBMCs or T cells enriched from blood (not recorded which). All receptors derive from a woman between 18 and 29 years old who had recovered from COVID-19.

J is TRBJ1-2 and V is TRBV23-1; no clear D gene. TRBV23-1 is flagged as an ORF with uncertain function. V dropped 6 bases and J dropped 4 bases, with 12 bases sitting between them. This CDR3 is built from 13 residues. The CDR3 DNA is TGCGCCAGCAGGCTCAGCCGGGGCTATGGCTACACCTTC. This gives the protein CASRLSRGYGYTF.

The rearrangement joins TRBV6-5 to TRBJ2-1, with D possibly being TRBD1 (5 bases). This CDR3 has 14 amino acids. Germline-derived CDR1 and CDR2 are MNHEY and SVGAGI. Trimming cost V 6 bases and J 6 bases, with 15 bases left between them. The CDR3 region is CASSQTTQVNEQFF. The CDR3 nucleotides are TGTGCCAGCAGCCAAACGACACAGGTCAATGAGCAGTTCTTC.

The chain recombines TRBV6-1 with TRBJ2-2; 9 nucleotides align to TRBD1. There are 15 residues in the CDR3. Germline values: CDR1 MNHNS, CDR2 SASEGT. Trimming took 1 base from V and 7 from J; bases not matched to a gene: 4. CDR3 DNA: TGTGCCAGCAGTGAAGGGACAGGGGCGAGCGGGGAGCTGTTTTTT. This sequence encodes CASSEGTGASGELFF.

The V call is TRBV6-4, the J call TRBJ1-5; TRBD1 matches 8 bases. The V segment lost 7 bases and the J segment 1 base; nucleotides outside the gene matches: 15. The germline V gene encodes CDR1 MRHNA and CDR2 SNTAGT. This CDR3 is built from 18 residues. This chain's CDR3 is CASTTPGQDFRSNQPQHF. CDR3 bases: TGTGCCAGCACCACTCCGGGACAGGATTTTAGAAGCAATCAGCCCCAGCATTTT.

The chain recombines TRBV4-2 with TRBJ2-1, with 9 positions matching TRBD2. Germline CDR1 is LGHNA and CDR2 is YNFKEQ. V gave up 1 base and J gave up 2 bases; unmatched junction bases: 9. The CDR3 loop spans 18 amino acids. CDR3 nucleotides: TGTGCCAGCAGCCAAGGGATTACGGCTAGCGGGGCCTACAATGAGCAGTTCTTC. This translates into CASSQGITASGAYNEQFF.